Only one count was recorded for the clone carrying this T cell receptor (beta chain). This CDR3 region has 14 residues. Germline V gives CDR1 DFQATT, CDR2 SNEGSKA (reference sequence). V was trimmed by 6 bases and J by 1 base, leaving 15 bases between them. CDR3 and TCR beta VDJ profiling relied on genomic DNA as the template. TCRdb re-derived calls from the reads in MiXCR, one entry per CDR3 protein. The data show 250,000 to 300,000 distinct CDR3 sequences, with around three fifths seen just once and roughly 1.2% held by the top ten. These data belong to a study of CD8+CD57+ T cells in acquired aplastic anemia. In the study overall: CD4+ and CD8+ cells, once sorted, gave DNA averaging about 3.4 ug.

The patients chosen for sequencing had shown expansion of CD8+CD57+ cells (detected by flow cytometry). The sequenced sample consisted of sorted CD4+, CD8+, or CD8+CD57+ T cells (not recorded which) from PBMCs. This clonotype originated in a human donor with aplastic anemia. V gene TRBV20-1 combines with J gene TRBJ1-1; D ambiguous. Here the CDR3 DNA reads TGCAGTGCCCTACGGAGGGCCCCGAACACTGAAGCTTTCTTT. As protein: CSALRRAPNTEAFF.